A single sample is the source of the 12 T cell receptor beta chains below, sequenced in a study of human T cells and chemical hapten exposure. Using its own MiXCR run on the RACE reads, TCRdb lists one record per CDR3 protein. Of under 450,000 distinct CDR3 sequences in the sample, roughly 4.8% were seen once. Time point in this sample: patch test 1, 2 weeks after DPC sensitization. The treatment was: therapeutic diphenylcyclopropenone sensitization with weekly scalp DPC. The sample was whole blood, taken in connection with sensitization to the hapten diphenylcyclopropenone (DPC). These receptor sequences come from a woman in her forties or fifties with alopecia areata. Some clones in this sample may be carry-over from other donors' samples.

Ten or more counts support this clonotype. A junction boundary mismatches the germline segment, possibly from a read error. The rearrangement joins TRBV12-3 or TRBV12-4 to TRBJ2-3; TRBD1 is a possible D gene (5 bases). The CDR3 loop spans 14 amino acids. CDR3 residues: CASSTDGPTATQYF. The CDR3 DNA follows: TGTGCCAGCAGCACCGACGGACCGACAGCTACGCAGTATTTT.

At least ten counts were recorded for this clonotype. The J gene is TRBJ1-2, the V gene TRBV28; D possibly corresponds to TRBD1 (5 bases). Germline CDR1 and CDR2: MDHEN and SYDVKM. The CDR3 spans 14 residues. Trimming took off 2 bases at V and 2 bases at J, with 9 bases between the two ends. CDR3 nucleotides: TGTGCCAGCAGTTTAGCAGGGCCCAACTATGGCTACACCTTC. It specifies CASSLAGPNYGYTF.

This clonotype was seen many times. J is TRBJ1-1 and V is TRBV29-1; D gene uncertain. The germline V gene has CDR1 SQVTM and CDR2 ANQGSEA. Trimming shortened V by 7 bases and J by 3 bases, and 9 bases separated the two germline ends. The CDR3 has 11 residues. The DNA for the CDR3 is TGCAGCGCTTCGGCGGACACTGAAGCTTTCTTT. Its translation: CSASADTEAFF.

The V and J genes are TRBV12-5 and TRBJ2-7; 8 bases agree with TRBD2. V trimming: 4 bases; J trimming: 3 bases; junction bases outside the gene matches: 14. Germline CDR1 reads LGHNT; CDR2 reads FRNRAP. The CDR3 consists of 17 residues. The CDR3 here is CASGYARLAGPVYEQYF. CDR3 nucleotides: TGTGCTAGTGGTTACGCACGGCTAGCGGGCCCGGTCTACGAGCAGTACTTC. Combining the CDR3 with reference TRBV12-5 and TRBJ2-7 gives the whole variable domain DARVTQTPRHKVTEMGQEVTMRCQPILGHNTVFWYRQTMMQGLELLAYFRNRAPLDDSGMPKDRFSAEMPDATLATLKIQPSEPRDSAVYFCASGYARLAGPVYEQYFGPGTRLTVT.

This clonotype was recorded many times. The genes are TRBV7-3 and TRBJ2-2, with no clear D. Germline lookup yields CDR1 SGHTA and CDR2 FQGTGA. Trimming left V 1 base short and J 5 bases short, with 2 bases between. The CDR3 length is 12 residues. The CDR3 sequence: CASSLKTGELFF. The CDR3 DNA reads TGTGCCAGCAGCTTAAAGACCGGGGAGCTGTTTTTT.

The rearrangement links TRBV15 to TRBJ2-3, with TRBD1 identical over 7 bases. Germline values: CDR1 LNHNV, CDR2 YYDKDF (reference sequence). This CDR3 region has 18 residues. J gave up 0 bases and V 3 bases, and 12 bases lay outside the gene matches. For the CDR3, the DNA is TGTGCCACCAGCAGCCCCAGGGGGAAGCAGTCTAGCACAGATACGCAGTATTTT. This gives the protein CATSSPRGKQSSTDTQYF.

This clonotype appeared a few times. CDR3 sequence (DNA): TGTGCCAGCGGGAGAATCGCAGATACGCAGTATTTT. This translates into CASGRIADTQYF. The genes are TRBV6-5 and TRBJ2-3, with D possibly TRBD2 on 5 matching bases. The CDR3 length is 12 residues. In germline, CDR1 is MNHEY, CDR2 SVGAGI. V shed 8 bases and J shed 4 bases, with 10 bases lying between them.

This clonotype has just a few counts. This chain uses TRBV2 with TRBJ2-7; D unresolved. V lost 4 bases to trimming and J lost 4 bases, with 5 bases between them. The CDR3 consists of 11 residues. From germline, CDR1 is SNHLY and CDR2 FYNNEI. This CDR3 reads CASSVQYEQYF. The CDR3 nucleotides read TGTGCCAGCAGTGTCCAGTACGAGCAGTACTTC.

This clonotype was observed many times. The chain employs TRBV29-1 and TRBJ1-2; possible D gene TRBD1, 5 bases. With 5 bases removed from V and 8 bases from J, the gap between germline ends came to 21 bases. The germline V gene has CDR1 SQVTM and CDR2 ANQGSEA. CDR3 length: 14 residues. CDR3 DNA sequence: TGCAGCGTTATCCGGGGACGCCCGGAGGGAGGCTACACCTTC. It translates to CSVIRGRPEGGYTF.

There are many counts of this clonotype. The chain employs TRBV5-1 and TRBJ2-3; tentatively, D is TRBD2 (7 bases). The CDR3 covers 15 residues. Germline V gene sequence: CDR1 SGHRS, CDR2 YFSETQ. V lost 4 bases and J lost 0, with 12 bases in between. Here the CDR3 reads CASSRAGASTDTQYF. CDR3 in DNA: TGCGCCAGCAGCCGTGCGGGGGCCAGCACAGATACGCAGTATTTT.

The chain has TRBV20-1 and TRBJ1-6; 8 bases align to TRBD1. CDR3 length: 14 amino acids. CDR1 and CDR2 (germline): DFQATT, SNEGSKA (reference sequence). Trimming removed 3 bases from V and 8 bases from J; junction bases left unmatched: 6. The CDR3 is CSASRQGADSPLHF. The CDR3 DNA reads TGCAGTGCTAGTCGTCAGGGGGCGGATTCACCCCTCCACTTT.

This clonotype was observed at least ten times. The rearrangement uses TRBV4-1 and TRBJ1-2; 9 positions agree with TRBD1. This CDR3 has 16 amino acids. The V segment lost 0 bases and the J segment 2 bases; nucleotides outside the gene matches: 4. CDR1 MGHRA and CDR2 YSYEKL come from the germline V gene. CDR3 in DNA: TGCGCCAGCAGCCAAGAAGGGACAGGGCCAAACTATGGCTACACCTTC. It yields the protein CASSQEGTGPNYGYTF.